This TCR beta chain was obtained from a study of blood T cell repertoires in COVID-19. Study-wide background: PBMCs, B-cell-depleted T cells, or T cells provided the cDNA or gDNA that made up the material.

The count of this clone is one. The table came from immunoSEQ multiplex PCR; TCRdb's copy has only in-frame clones and leaves some out. The sample records hundreds of thousands of clones, about four fifths being singletons. The CDR3 sequence is 15 residues long. Germline V gives CDR1 SGHRS, CDR2 YFSETQ. V shed 8 bases and J 5 bases; nucleotides not matched to a gene: 14. The receptor was derived from a woman between 45 and 60 years old who had been exposed to COVID-19. The chain carries TRBV5-1 and TRBJ2-3; TRBD1 matches at 7 bases. Material: PBMCs or T cells enriched from blood (not recorded which). In DNA, the CDR3 is TGCGCCAGTCGTAGGGAGACAGGGCGGATAGATACGCAGTATTTT. Residues: CASRRETGRIDTQYF.